The present T cell receptor beta chain was sequenced within a study of Graves' ophthalmopathy and Graves' hyperthyroidism. The wider study: The term stable hyperthyroidism indicated an absence of ophthalmopathy within 18 months of follow-up. General observations from the study: With just under 90% sensitivity and approximately 79% specificity, a 13-signature model separated ophthalmopathy from stable hyperthyroidism.

Each diagnosis was determined on the basis of clinical symptoms, serum thyroxine, TRAb, thyroid ultrasound and orbital computed tomography. Points on this clonotype: What it recognizes is unknown.

For repertoire sequencing, the TCR beta CDR3 regions were amplified from RNA transcripts. RT-PCR in the first round used HTBI primers; a second-round multiplex PCR followed. TCRdb recomputed calls from the multiplex PCR reads with MiXCR, one row per CDR3 protein. The sample includes about 590,000 distinct CDR3 sequences, 35% to 40% seen only once; the top ten take less than 4.5%. Sequencing was performed on peripheral blood or thyroid tissue (not recorded which). This receptor was taken from an adult man with Graves' hyperthyroidism.

CDR3 loop: CASSLGGSSILGETQYF. The CDR3 DNA reads TGTGCCAGCAGCTTGGGGGGATCATCGATTCTAGGAGAGACCCAGTACTTC. The chain recombines TRBV12-3 or TRBV12-4 with TRBJ2-5; D may be TRBD2 (6 bases). V was trimmed by 6 bases and J by 4 bases, leaving 24 bases between them. The CDR3 runs to 17 residues.